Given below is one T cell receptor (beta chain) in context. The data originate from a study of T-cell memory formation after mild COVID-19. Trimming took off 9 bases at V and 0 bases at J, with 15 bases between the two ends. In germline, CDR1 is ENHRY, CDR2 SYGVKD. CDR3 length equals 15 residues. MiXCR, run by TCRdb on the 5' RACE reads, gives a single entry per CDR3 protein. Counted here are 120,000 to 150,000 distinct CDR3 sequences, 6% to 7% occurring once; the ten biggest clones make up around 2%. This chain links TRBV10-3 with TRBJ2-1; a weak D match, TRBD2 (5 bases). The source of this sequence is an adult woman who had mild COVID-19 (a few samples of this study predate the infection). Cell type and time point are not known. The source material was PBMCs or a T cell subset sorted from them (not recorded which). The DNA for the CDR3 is TGTGCCATTTTAAACAGCGGAAGCTCCTACAATGAGCAGTTCTTC. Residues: CAILNSGSSYNEQFF.